A selection of T cell receptor beta chains follows, all from one sample in a study of neurological immune-mediated disorders. In TCRdb, the 5' RACE reads were re-called with MiXCR into one record per CDR3 protein. The repertoire includes around 56,000 distinct CDR3 sequences, around 24% of them detected once, and roughly 4.5% sits in the top ten. The source material was PBMCs. The source of these receptors is a man between 60 and 75 years old with HTLV-1-associated myelopathy (HAM/TSP). Each CDR3 is given with its conserved first and last residue. Each record gives: CDR3 protein, CDR3 DNA, J gene, D gene, V gene, clone size. D genes are given only for firm matches. A row's size may be missing; if present it is once, few, many or a size class.

CDR3: CASSVGGRDYEQYF
DNA: TGTGCCAGCAGCGTAGGGGGCAGGGACTACGAGCAGTACTTC
J: TRBJ2-7
D: TRBD1
V: TRBV13
size: once

CDR3: CASSSPGTDTQYF
DNA: TGTGCCAGCAGCTCCCCCGGGACAGATACGCAGTATTTT
J: TRBJ2-3
D: NA
V: TRBV7-3
size: many

CDR3: CASSSNRAWEAFF
DNA: TGTGCCAGCAGCTCGAACAGGGCCTGGGAAGCTTTCTTT
J: TRBJ1-1
D: NA
V: TRBV11-2
size: many

CDR3: CASRYRASGIYEQYF
DNA: TGTGCCTCCCGTTATCGGGCTAGCGGGATCTACGAGCAGTACTTC
J: TRBJ2-7
D: TRBD2
V: TRBV27
size: few

CDR3: CASSPNGSGGEQFF
DNA: TGCGCCAGCAGCCCCAATGGTAGTGGCGGTGAGCAGTTCTTC
J: TRBJ2-1
D: NA
V: TRBV5-1
size: many

CDR3: CSAQNAGLDTEAFF
DNA: TGCAGTGCTCAAAACGCGGGATTGGACACTGAAGCTTTCTTT
J: TRBJ1-1
D: NA
V: TRBV20-1
size: few

CDR3: CAISEGQGEGSGANVLTF
DNA: TGTGCCATCAGTGAGGGGCAGGGGGAGGGCTCTGGGGCCAACGTCCTGACTTTC
J: TRBJ2-6
D: NA
V: TRBV10-3
size: many

CDR3: CASSRGRGQGSPSSYEQYF
DNA: TGCGCCAGCAGCAGGGGACGAGGACAGGGTTCCCCTAGCTCCTACGAGCAGTACTTC
J: TRBJ2-7
D: TRBD1
V: TRBV5-1
size: NA

CDR3: CSAREQGATGELFF
DNA: TGCAGTGCTAGAGAACAGGGGGCCACCGGGGAGCTGTTTTTT
J: TRBJ2-2
D: TRBD1
V: TRBV20-1
size: many

CDR3: CASSYGGERETQYF
DNA: TGTGCCAGCAGCTATGGTGGCGAGAGGGAGACCCAGTACTTC
J: TRBJ2-5
D: NA
V: TRBV7-9
size: many

CDR3: CASSLGLNTGELFF
DNA: TGTGCCAGCAGCTTAGGATTGAACACCGGGGAGCTGTTTTTT
J: TRBJ2-2
D: NA
V: TRBV7-8
size: many

CDR3: CASSTRGYGYTF
DNA: TGTGCCAGCAGTACACGGGGGTATGGCTACACCTTC
J: TRBJ1-2
D: NA
V: TRBV6-1
size: NA

CDR3: CASDRGRGPLHF
DNA: TGTGCCAGCGATCGTGGGAGGGGACCCCTCCACTTT
J: TRBJ1-6
D: NA
V: TRBV2
size: NA

CDR3: CSVVRPGGPEAFF
DNA: TGCAGTGTTGTCAGACCGGGCGGCCCTGAAGCTTTCTTT
J: TRBJ1-1
D: NA
V: TRBV20-1
size: many

CDR3: CAISSRTSGTVYEQYF
DNA: TGTGCCATCAGCTCCCGGACTAGCGGGACAGTCTACGAGCAGTACTTC
J: TRBJ2-7
D: TRBD2
V: TRBV10-3
size: few

CDR3: CASSLLIGTELQYF
DNA: TGTGCCAGCTCACTACTCATTGGGACTGAATTGCAGTATTTT
J: TRBJ2-3
D: NA
V: TRBV18
size: many